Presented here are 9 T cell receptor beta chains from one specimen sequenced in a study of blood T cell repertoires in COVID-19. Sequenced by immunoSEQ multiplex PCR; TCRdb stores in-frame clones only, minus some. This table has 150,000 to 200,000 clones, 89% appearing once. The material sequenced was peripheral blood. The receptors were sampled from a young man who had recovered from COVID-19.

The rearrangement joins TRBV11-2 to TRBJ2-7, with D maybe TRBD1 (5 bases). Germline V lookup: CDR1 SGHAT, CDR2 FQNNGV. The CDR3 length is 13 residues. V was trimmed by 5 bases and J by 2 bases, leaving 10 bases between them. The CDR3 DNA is TGTGCCAGCAGCCTCGGACATGCCTACGAGCAGTACTTC. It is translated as CASSLGHAYEQYF.

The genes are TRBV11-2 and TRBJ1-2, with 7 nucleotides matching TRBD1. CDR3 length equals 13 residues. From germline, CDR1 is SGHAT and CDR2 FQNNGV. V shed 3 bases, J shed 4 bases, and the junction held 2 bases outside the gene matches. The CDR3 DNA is TGTGCCAGCAGCTTGGGACAGATCTATGGCTACACCTTC. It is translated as CASSLGQIYGYTF.

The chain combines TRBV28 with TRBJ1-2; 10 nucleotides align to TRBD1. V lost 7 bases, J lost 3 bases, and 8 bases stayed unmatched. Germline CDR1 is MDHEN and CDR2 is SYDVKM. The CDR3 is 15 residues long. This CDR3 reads CASKTPGQGYYGYTF. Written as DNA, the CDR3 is TGTGCCAGCAAAACTCCGGGACAGGGGTACTATGGCTACACCTTC.

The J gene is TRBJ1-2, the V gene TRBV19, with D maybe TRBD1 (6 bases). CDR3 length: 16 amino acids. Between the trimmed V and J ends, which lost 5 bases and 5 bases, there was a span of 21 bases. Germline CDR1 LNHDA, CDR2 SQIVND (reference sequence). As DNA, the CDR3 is TGTGCCAGTAGTGCCCACTCCAGGGGTTCTTCATATGGCTACACCTTC. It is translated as CASSAHSRGSSYGYTF.

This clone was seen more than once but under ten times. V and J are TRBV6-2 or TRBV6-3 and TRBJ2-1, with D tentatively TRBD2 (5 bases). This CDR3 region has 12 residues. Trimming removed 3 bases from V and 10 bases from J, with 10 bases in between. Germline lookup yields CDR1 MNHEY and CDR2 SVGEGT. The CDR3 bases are TGTGCCAGCAGTTATGCGGACTTCGAGCAGTTCTTC. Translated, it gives CASSYADFEQFF.

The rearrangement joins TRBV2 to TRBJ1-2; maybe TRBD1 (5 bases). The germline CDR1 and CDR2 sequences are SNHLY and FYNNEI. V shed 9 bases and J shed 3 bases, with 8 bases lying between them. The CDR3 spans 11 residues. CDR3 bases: TGTGCCAGTGCGGGGGACTATGGCTACACCTTC. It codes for CASAGDYGYTF.

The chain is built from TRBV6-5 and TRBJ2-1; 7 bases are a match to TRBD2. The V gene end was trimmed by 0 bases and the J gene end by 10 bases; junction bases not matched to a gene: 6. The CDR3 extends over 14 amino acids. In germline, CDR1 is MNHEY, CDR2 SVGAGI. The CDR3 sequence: CASSYSVGGSEQFF. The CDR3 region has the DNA TGTGCCAGCAGTTACTCAGTGGGGGGGAGCGAGCAGTTCTTC.

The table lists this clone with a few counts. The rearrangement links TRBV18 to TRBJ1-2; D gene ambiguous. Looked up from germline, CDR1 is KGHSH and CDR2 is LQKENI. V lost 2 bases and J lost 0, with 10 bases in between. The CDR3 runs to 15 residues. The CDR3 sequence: CASSPNGGSNYGYTF. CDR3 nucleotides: TGTGCCAGCTCACCAAATGGAGGGTCTAACTATGGCTACACCTTC.

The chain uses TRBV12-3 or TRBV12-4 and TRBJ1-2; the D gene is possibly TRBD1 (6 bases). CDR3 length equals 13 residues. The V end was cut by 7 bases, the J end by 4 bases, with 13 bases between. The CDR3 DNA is TGTGCCAGCACCTCGGAGACAGGCTATGGCTACACCTTC. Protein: CASTSETGYGYTF.